The 13 T cell receptor beta chains reported below all come from one sample, sequenced in a study of blood T cell repertoires in COVID-19. Assay used: immunoSEQ multiplex PCR; TCRdb lists only in-frame clones, some missing. Here the sample spans 200,000 to 250,000 clones, 85% to 90% being singletons. The sequenced sample was PBMCs or T cells enriched from blood (not recorded which). The receptors originated from a man aged 40-49 years who had recovered from COVID-19.

This clone has a single count. J is TRBJ2-7 and V is TRBV2, with D hard to call. Deletions cut 3 bases from V and 7 bases from J, with 10 bases between. The CDR3 loop spans 12 amino acids. Germline values: CDR1 SNHLY, CDR2 FYNNEI. The CDR3 DNA reads as TGTGCCAGCAGTGAGCTGTTACGGGAGCAGTACTTC. The encoded protein is CASSELLREQYF. Based on the CDR3 plus reference TRBV2 and TRBJ2-7, the full variable domain is EPEVTQTPSHQVTQMGQEVILRCVPISNHLYFYWYRQILGQKVEFLVSFYNNEISEKSEIFDDQFSVERPDGSNFTLKIRSTKLEDSAMYFCASSELLREQYFGPGTRLTVT.

This chain links TRBV19 with TRBJ1-5; 9 bases align to TRBD1. V lost 3 bases, J lost 1 base, and 1 base stayed unmatched. The CDR3 has 15 amino acids. Germline V gives CDR1 LNHDA, CDR2 SQIVND (reference sequence). CDR3: CASSMDRGSNQPQHF. The DNA of the CDR3 is TGTGCCAGTAGTATGGACAGGGGAAGCAATCAGCCCCAGCATTTT.

This rearrangement joins TRBV20-1 to TRBJ2-7, with 7 bases lining up with TRBD1. The V and J ends lost 3 bases and 3 bases, in that order; junction bases with no gene match: 8. The CDR3 is made up of 14 amino acids. Per germline, CDR1 DFQATT and CDR2 SNEGSKA (reference sequence). This CDR3 is CSASLTGANYEQYF. In DNA, the CDR3 is TGCAGTGCTAGTCTTACAGGGGCCAACTACGAGCAGTACTTC.

The chain couples TRBV7-6 to TRBJ2-1; 7 bases fit TRBD2. Per the germline V gene, CDR1 is SGHVS and CDR2 is FNYEAQ. The CDR3 sequence is 15 residues long. V gave up 1 base and J gave up 6 bases; unmatched junction bases: 6. CDR3: CASSLEAGVSNEQFF. CDR3 in DNA: TGTGCCAGCAGCTTAGAGGCGGGGGTTAGCAATGAGCAGTTCTTC.

The V and J genes are TRBV9 and TRBJ2-1; TRBD1 matches at 9 bases. The V gene's germline CDR1 is SGDLS and CDR2 YYNGEE. The J segment lost 6 bases and the V segment lost 4 bases, leaving 11 bases of the junction unmatched. This CDR3 comprises 16 residues. Written as DNA, the CDR3 is TGTGCCAGCAGCTCAGGACAGGGGTTAGTGTTCAATGAGCAGTTCTTC. Translation gives CASSSGQGLVFNEQFF.

The chain couples TRBV18 to TRBJ2-1, with 12 bases matching TRBD1. V trimming: 6 bases; J trimming: 5 bases; junction bases outside the gene matches: 5. The CDR3 spans 15 residues. The germline gives CDR1 KGHSH, CDR2 LQKENI. CDR3 protein: CASSPGTGGHNEQFF. The CDR3 region has the DNA TGTGCCAGCTCCCCCGGGACAGGGGGCCACAATGAGCAGTTCTTC. The variable domain in full, with the rest retrieved from reference TRBV18 and TRBJ2-1, is NAGVMQNPRHLVRRRGQEARLRCSPMKGHSHVYWYRQLPEEGLKFMVYLQKENIIDESGMPKERFSAEFPKEGPSILRIQQVVRGDSAAYFCASSPGTGGHNEQFFGPGTRLTVL.

V is TRBV12-3 or TRBV12-4 and J is TRBJ2-1, with a tentative D call TRBD2 (6 bases). The CDR3 contains 12 residues. The V end lost 6 bases, the J end lost 6 bases, and 9 bases lay between the germline ends. The CDR3 loop reads CASSSSVNEQFF. The CDR3 coding sequence is TGTGCCAGCAGCTCTAGCGTCAATGAGCAGTTCTTC.

The chain combines TRBV11-2 with TRBJ2-1; D unclear. V dropped 7 bases and J dropped 6 bases, with 13 bases sitting between them. Germline loops: CDR1 SGHAT, CDR2 FQNNGV. This CDR3 has 13 residues. Here the CDR3 reads CASNLLLTNEQFF. The CDR3 DNA sequence: TGTGCCAGCAACCTGTTACTAACCAATGAGCAGTTCTTC.

The chain links TRBV7-2 to TRBJ2-1; 9 nucleotides align to TRBD2. Germline lookup yields CDR1 SGHTA and CDR2 FQGNSA. V lost 1 base to trimming and J lost 6 bases; unmatched junction nucleotides: 4. The CDR3 extends over 15 amino acids. CDR3 loop: CASSLVAGGINEQFF. The CDR3 DNA sequence: TGTGCCAGCAGCTTAGTGGCGGGGGGGATCAATGAGCAGTTCTTC.

The chain joins TRBV9 to TRBJ2-2, with D possibly TRBD1 on 5 matching bases. Germline V gives CDR1 SGDLS, CDR2 YYNGEE. The CDR3 has 16 residues. V lost 0 bases to trimming and J lost 6 bases, with 15 bases between them. Here the CDR3 DNA reads TGTGCCAGCAGCGTAGACAGGTTACGTATCCCCGGGGAGCTGTTTTTT. It codes for CASSVDRLRIPGELFF.

V is TRBV5-1 and J is TRBJ2-5; TRBD1 matches 9 bases. CDR3 size: 16 residues. Trimming at V came to 4 bases and at J to 5 bases, leaving 12 bases not matched to a gene. Germline-derived CDR1 and CDR2 are SGHRS and YFSETQ. CDR3: CASSINTGGRLETQYF. CDR3 DNA sequence: TGCGCCAGCAGCATAAACACAGGGGGCCGATTGGAGACCCAGTACTTC.

The chain combines TRBV6-5 with TRBJ2-3, with D possibly TRBD2 on 5 matching bases. The CDR3 sequence is 15 residues long. Trimming cost V 6 bases and J 1 base, with 14 bases left between them. Germline lookup yields CDR1 MNHEY and CDR2 SVGAGI. Written as DNA, the CDR3 is TGTGCCAGCAGCCCAGTCGTTAGCGGCACAGATACGCAGTATTTT. Encoded protein: CASSPVVSGTDTQYF.

The V and J genes are TRBV2 and TRBJ2-5; D possibly corresponds to TRBD2 (6 bases). The CDR3 sequence is 14 residues long. In germline, CDR1 is SNHLY, CDR2 FYNNEI. V dropped 5 bases and J dropped 0 bases, with 10 bases sitting between them. CDR3 sequence reads: CASSTLAYQETQYF. The CDR3 DNA reads as TGTGCCAGCAGTACCCTAGCGTACCAAGAGACCCAGTACTTC.